The next 18 T cell receptor beta chains were all read from a single sample in a study of cytomegalovirus exposure and HLA in healthy donors. The PCR contained 60 Vbeta and 13 Jbeta primers. Method: immunoSEQ multiplex PCR; TCRdb's copy keeps in-frame clones and lacks some. Seen here are about 150,000 clones, approximately 87% observed once, and the top ten hold approximately 1.4%. Sequenced material: PBMCs. These TCRs come from a man in his forties or fifties in good health and CMV-seronegative.

This sequence joins TRBV29-1 and TRBJ2-3; tentatively, D is TRBD2 (5 bases). Germline CDR1 SQVTM, CDR2 ANQGSEA. V was shortened by 4 bases and J by 6 bases, with 5 bases between the two germline ends. CDR3 length equals 10 residues. Here the CDR3 DNA reads TGCAGCGTTGGAGGGGATACGCAGTATTTT. This sequence encodes CSVGGDTQYF.

This chain uses TRBV21-1 with TRBJ2-2; the table's D gene call, TRBD2, was not cross checked with the DNA. TRBV21-1 is a pseudogene locus. This CDR3 region has 17 residues. CDR3: CASSKVEREAYTGELFF. The CDR3 bases are TGTGCCAGCAGCAAAGTTGAGCGGGAGGCCTACACCGGGGAGCTGTTTTTT.

This chain joins TRBV2 and TRBJ2-2; 8 bases are shared with TRBD2. The V gene's germline CDR1 is SNHLY and CDR2 FYNNEI. This CDR3 has 16 residues. J gave up 4 bases and V 1 base, and 5 bases lay outside the gene matches. The CDR3, as DNA: TGTGCCAGCAGTGAAGACAGCGGGAGTTTCACCGGGGAGCTGTTTTTT. Translation: CASSEDSGSFTGELFF. The full variable domain, its missing parts supplied by reference TRBV2 and TRBJ2-2, is EPEVTQTPSHQVTQMGQEVILRCVPISNHLYFYWYRQILGQKVEFLVSFYNNEISEKSEIFDDQFSVERPDGSNFTLKIRSTKLEDSAMYFCASSEDSGSFTGELFFGEGSRLTVL.

This clone showed up just a few times. The CDR3 bases are TGTGCCAGTAGTTCTCAGACAGGGTTTAACACTGAAGCTTTCTTT. This gives the protein CASSSQTGFNTEAFF. V usage is TRBV19 and J usage is TRBJ1-1; 7 bases fit TRBD1. Germline CDR1 LNHDA, CDR2 SQIVND (reference sequence). Trimming at V came to 5 bases and at J to 2 bases, leaving 8 bases not matched to a gene. The CDR3 covers 15 residues.

V is TRBV6-5 and J is TRBJ2-3, with 11 bases aligning to TRBD2. The ends lost 5 bases at V and 7 bases at J; junction bases unmatched: 5. Germline CDR1 and CDR2: MNHEY and SVGAGI. CDR3 length: 14 residues. The CDR3 nucleotides are TGTGCCAGCAGTCCAGGGACTAGCGGCTATACGCAGTATTTT. It translates to CASSPGTSGYTQYF.

The sample holds one count of this clone. The chain recombines TRBV6-5 with TRBJ1-5; TRBD1 aligns across 7 bases. Trimming cost V 8 bases and J 5 bases; bases outside gene matches: 6. Germline V gene lookup returns CDR1 MNHEY and CDR2 SVGAGI. This CDR3 has 13 amino acids. The CDR3: CASRFDRDQPQHF. For the CDR3, the DNA is TGTGCCAGCCGCTTCGACAGGGATCAGCCCCAGCATTTT.

The chain employs TRBV30 and TRBJ2-1; TRBD2 is a possible D gene (5 bases). The CDR3 covers 15 residues. V lost 4 bases, J lost 3 bases, and 16 bases lay in between. Per the germline V gene, CDR1 is GTSNPN and CDR2 is SVGIG (reference sequence). DNA of the CDR3: TGTGCCTGGAACGACGGACGGGATGTCTACAATGAGCAGTTCTTC. This codes for CAWNDGRDVYNEQFF.

The J gene is TRBJ2-1, the V gene TRBV5-5; 7 nucleotides agree with TRBD2. With V trimmed by 7 bases and J by 10 bases, 5 bases remained unmatched. CDR3 length: 11 residues. Germline CDR1 SGHKS, CDR2 YYEKEE (reference sequence). The CDR3 reads CASGGVNEQFF. The CDR3 DNA reads TGTGCCAGCGGGGGGGTGAACGAGCAGTTCTTC.

This chain links TRBV6-5 with TRBJ1-2; possible D gene TRBD1, 5 bases. CDR3 length: 13 amino acids. CDR1 is MNHEY and CDR2 is SVGAGI in the germline V gene. V lost 6 bases to trimming and J lost 10 bases, with 18 bases between them. The CDR3 coding sequence is TGTGCCAGCAGCCCAGGGAGGCTGGAGGTCTACACCTTC. Protein product: CASSPGRLEVYTF.

The V and J genes are TRBV6-5 and TRBJ2-3; D is unclear. The CDR3 has 11 residues. Trimming removed 4 bases at V and 6 bases at J, with 5 bases between. Germline V gene sequence: CDR1 MNHEY, CDR2 SVGAGI. This CDR3 reads CASSLSDTQYF. In DNA, the CDR3 is TGTGCCAGCAGTTTATCGGATACGCAGTATTTT.

This chain uses TRBV5-6 with TRBJ2-1, with TRBD2 as a possible D gene (5 bases). The CDR3 sequence is 12 residues long. Trimming shortened V by 4 bases and J by 8 bases, and 10 bases separated the two germline ends. CDR1 and CDR2 from the germline V gene are SGHDT and YYEEEE. In DNA, the CDR3 is TGTGCCAGCAGCAGACTCGGGGATGAGCAGTTCTTC. The encoded protein is CASSRLGDEQFF.

The J gene is TRBJ2-1, the V gene TRBV19; 7 nucleotides agree with TRBD1. Per the germline V gene, CDR1 is LNHDA and CDR2 is SQIVND (reference sequence). The CDR3 is 15 residues long. After removal of 5 bases from V and 3 bases from J, the junction contained 7 bases not matched to a gene. The CDR3 sequence is CASSLNDRVYNEQFF. The CDR3 bases are TGTGCCAGTAGTCTGAATGACAGGGTCTACAATGAGCAGTTCTTC.

This chain connects TRBV5-1 to TRBJ2-3, with a weak D call TRBD1 (6 bases). In germline, CDR1 is SGHRS, CDR2 YFSETQ. V was trimmed by 7 bases and J by 0 bases, leaving 9 bases between them. The length of the CDR3 is 13 residues. CDR3 DNA sequence: TGCGCCAGCCGGACAGCTAGCACAGATACGCAGTATTTT. Translating it yields CASRTASTDTQYF.

This chain joins TRBV6-1 and TRBJ1-5; D uncertain. V was pared by 3 bases and J by 0 bases, with 9 bases between. Germline V gene data show CDR1 as MNHNS and CDR2 as SASEGT. The CDR3 is 15 amino acids. CDR3 region: CASSDQFYSNQPQHF. The CDR3 region has the DNA TGTGCCAGCAGTGACCAGTTTTATAGCAATCAGCCCCAGCATTTT.

This chain uses TRBV6-5 with TRBJ1-4, with a tentative D call TRBD1 (5 bases). Germline V lookup: CDR1 MNHEY, CDR2 SVGAGI. The CDR3 is 15 amino acids. Trimming took off 5 bases at V and 4 bases at J, with 14 bases between the two ends. CDR3 region: CASSPRGGSNEKLFF. The CDR3 DNA reads TGTGCCAGCAGTCCCCGGGGGGGGAGTAATGAAAAACTGTTTTTT.

CDR3 sequence: CASSILADLINNEQFF. CDR3 DNA sequence: TGTGCCAGTAGTATTTTAGCAGATTTGATAAACAATGAGCAGTTCTTC. The chain uses TRBV19 and TRBJ2-1, with D hard to call. The CDR3 contains 16 residues. Trimming stripped 3 bases from V and 5 bases from J, with 17 bases between. The germline CDR1 and CDR2 sequences are LNHDA and SQIVND (reference sequence).

CDR3 coding DNA: TGTGCCAGCAGTCCGGGACTCCCACTTGGCTACACCTTC. This sequence encodes CASSPGLPLGYTF. The chain has TRBV5-7 and TRBJ1-2; a possible D gene is TRBD1 (5 bases). TRBV5-7 is an ORF, and what it does is uncertain. Trimming left V 5 bases short and J 7 bases short, with 15 bases between. The CDR3 has 13 residues.

The chain combines TRBV7-9 with TRBJ1-2; weak D call: TRBD1 (6 bases). Germline V gives CDR1 SEHNR, CDR2 FQNEAQ (reference sequence). V was pared by 3 bases and J by 11 bases, with 13 bases between. The CDR3 covers 12 residues. The DNA of the CDR3 is TGTGCCAGCAGCTTCCGCGGGGGGCTGTACACCTTC. This encodes CASSFRGGLYTF.